The 7 T cell receptor beta chains reported below all come from one sample, sequenced in a study of cytotoxic CD8 clonotypes in ibrutinib-treated CLL. Sequencing used immunoSEQ multiplex PCR; TCRdb keeps in-frame clones, though not all of them. Of tens of thousands of clones in the sample, around four fifths were seen once. The sample in question was PBMCs, obtained after 24 months of ibrutinib treatment. The receptors originated from a human donor with chronic lymphocytic leukemia.

The genes are TRBV15 and TRBJ2-5; D call uncertain. CDR1 is LNHNV, CDR2 YYDKDF, per germline (reference sequence). The V end was cut by 2 bases, the J end by 2 bases, with 0 bases between. The CDR3 runs to 11 residues. CDR3 residues: CATSRQETQYF. Written as DNA, the CDR3 is TGTGCCACCAGCAGACAAGAGACCCAGTACTTC.

The rearrangement uses TRBV5-6 and TRBJ2-1; the D gene is possibly TRBD2 (6 bases). Germline CDR1 reads SGHDT; CDR2 reads YYEEEE. The CDR3 contains 14 residues. The V gene lost 0 bases and the J gene lost 5 bases, with 9 bases spanning the gap. Written as DNA, the CDR3 is TGTGCCAGCAGCTTGGGCGGGGATAACAATGAGCAGTTCTTC. It translates to CASSLGGDNNEQFF.

CDR3 residues: CASTEGVNTEAFF. The CDR3 DNA sequence: TGTGCCAGCACAGAGGGTGTGAACACTGAAGCTTTCTTT. J is TRBJ1-1 and V is TRBV9; D not resolved. Germline assignment: CDR1 SGDLS and CDR2 YYNGEE. This CDR3 has 13 amino acids. Trimming removed 6 bases at V and 0 bases at J, with 9 bases between.

The rearrangement joins TRBV11-2 to TRBJ2-7; TRBD2 aligns across 13 bases. The CDR3 is made up of 16 amino acids. J lost 4 bases, V lost 0 bases, and 3 bases had no gene match. In germline, CDR1 is SGHAT, CDR2 FQNNGV. This chain's CDR3 is CASSLEWGLAGYEQYF. As DNA, the CDR3 is TGTGCCAGCAGCTTAGAATGGGGACTAGCGGGATACGAGCAGTACTTC.

The chain is built from TRBV19 and TRBJ1-5, with D hard to call. Germline V gives CDR1 LNHDA, CDR2 SQIVND (reference sequence). The V end was cut by 6 bases, the J end by 0 bases, with 9 bases between. The CDR3 covers 14 residues. The CDR3 coding sequence is TGTGCCAGTAGCCAGAGTTATAGCAATCAGCCCCAGCATTTT. Its translation is CASSQSYSNQPQHF.

The rearrangement joins TRBV14 to TRBJ1-2; D is unclear. Germline assignment: CDR1 SGHDN and CDR2 FVKESK. V was pared by 0 bases and J by 7 bases, with 12 bases between. The CDR3 extends over 14 amino acids. As DNA, the CDR3 is TGTGCCAGCAGCCAAGATCTATGGGCGGCTGGCTACACCTTC. It encodes CASSQDLWAAGYTF.

The chain links TRBV28 to TRBJ1-3; D call uncertain. The CDR3 spans 12 residues. V was pared by 6 bases and J by 0 bases, with 3 bases between. The V gene's germline CDR1 is MDHEN and CDR2 SYDVKM. In DNA, the CDR3 is TGTGCCAGCAGCCTCTCTGGAAACACCATATATTTT. It specifies CASSLSGNTIYF.